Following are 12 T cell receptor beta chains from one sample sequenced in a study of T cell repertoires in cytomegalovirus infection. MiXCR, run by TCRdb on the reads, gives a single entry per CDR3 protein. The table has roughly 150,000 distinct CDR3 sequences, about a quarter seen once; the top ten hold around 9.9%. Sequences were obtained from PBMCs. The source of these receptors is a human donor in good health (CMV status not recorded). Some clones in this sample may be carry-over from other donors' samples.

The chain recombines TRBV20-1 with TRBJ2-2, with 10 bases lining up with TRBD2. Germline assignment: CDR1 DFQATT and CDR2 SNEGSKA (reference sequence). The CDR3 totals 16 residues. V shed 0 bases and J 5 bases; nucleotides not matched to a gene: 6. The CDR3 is CSARDPTSGRTGELFF. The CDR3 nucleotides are TGCAGTGCTAGAGACCCGACTAGCGGGCGGACCGGGGAGCTGTTTTTT.

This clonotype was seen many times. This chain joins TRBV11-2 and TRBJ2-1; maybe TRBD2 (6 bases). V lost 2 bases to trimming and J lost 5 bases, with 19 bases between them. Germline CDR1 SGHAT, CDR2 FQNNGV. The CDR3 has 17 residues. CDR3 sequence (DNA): TGTGCCAGCAGCTTACGCCAGGGACTCAAGGGTAACAATGAGCAGTTCTTC. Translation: CASSLRQGLKGNNEQFF.

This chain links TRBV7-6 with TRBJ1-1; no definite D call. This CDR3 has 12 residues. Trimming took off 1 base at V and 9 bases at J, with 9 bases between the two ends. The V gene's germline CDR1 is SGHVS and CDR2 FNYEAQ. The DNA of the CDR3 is TGTGCCAGCAGCTTAGAGGCAGCCCAAGCTTTCTTT. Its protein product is CASSLEAAQAFF.

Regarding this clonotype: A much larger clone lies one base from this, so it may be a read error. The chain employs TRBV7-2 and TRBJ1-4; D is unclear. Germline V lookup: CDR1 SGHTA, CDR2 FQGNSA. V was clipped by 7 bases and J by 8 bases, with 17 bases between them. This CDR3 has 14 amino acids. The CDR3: CASNQGGIREKLFF. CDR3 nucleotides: TGTGCCAGCAACCAAGGAGGGATACGGGAAAAACTGTTTTTT.

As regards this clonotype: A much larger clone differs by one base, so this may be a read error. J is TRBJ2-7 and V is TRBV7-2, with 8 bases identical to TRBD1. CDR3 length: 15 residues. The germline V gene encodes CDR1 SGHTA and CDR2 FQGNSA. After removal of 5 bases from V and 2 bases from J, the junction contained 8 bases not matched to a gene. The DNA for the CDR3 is TGTGCCAGCAGCCGAAAGACAGGGGAGGCCTACGAGCAGTACTTC. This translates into CASSRKTGEAYEQYF.

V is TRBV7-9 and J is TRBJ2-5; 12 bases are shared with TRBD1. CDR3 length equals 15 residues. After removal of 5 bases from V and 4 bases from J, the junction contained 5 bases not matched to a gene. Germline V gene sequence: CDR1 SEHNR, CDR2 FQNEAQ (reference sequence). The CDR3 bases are TGTGCCAGCAGCCCCGGGGACAGGGGGCGAGAGACCCAGTACTTC. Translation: CASSPGDRGRETQYF. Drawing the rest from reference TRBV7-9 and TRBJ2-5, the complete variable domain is DTGVSQNPRHKITKRGQNVTFRCDPISEHNRLYWYRQTLGQGPEFLTYFQNEAQLEKSRLLSDRFSAERPKGSFSTLEIQRTEQGDSAMYLCASSPGDRGRETQYFGPGTRLLVL.

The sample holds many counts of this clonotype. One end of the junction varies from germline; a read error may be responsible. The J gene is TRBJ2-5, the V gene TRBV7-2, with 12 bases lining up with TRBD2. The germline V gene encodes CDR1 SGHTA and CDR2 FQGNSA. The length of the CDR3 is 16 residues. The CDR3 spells CASSTTSGGDKEPQYF. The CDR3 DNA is TGTGCCAGCAGCACGACTAGCGGGGGTGATAAAGAGCCCCAGTACTTC.

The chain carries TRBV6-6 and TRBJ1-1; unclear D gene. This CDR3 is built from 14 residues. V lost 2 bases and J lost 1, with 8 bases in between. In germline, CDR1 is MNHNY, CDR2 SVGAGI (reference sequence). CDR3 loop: CASSYGGRNTEAFF. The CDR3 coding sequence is TGTGCCAGCAGTTACGGTGGGCGGAACACTGAAGCTTTCTTT.

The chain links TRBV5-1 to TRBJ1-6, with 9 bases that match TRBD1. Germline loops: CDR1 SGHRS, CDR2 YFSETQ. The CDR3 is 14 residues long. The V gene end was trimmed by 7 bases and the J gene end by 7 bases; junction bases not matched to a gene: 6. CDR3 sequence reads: CASGTDRGNSPLHF. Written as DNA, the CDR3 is TGCGCCAGCGGAACGGACAGGGGAAATTCACCCCTCCACTTT.

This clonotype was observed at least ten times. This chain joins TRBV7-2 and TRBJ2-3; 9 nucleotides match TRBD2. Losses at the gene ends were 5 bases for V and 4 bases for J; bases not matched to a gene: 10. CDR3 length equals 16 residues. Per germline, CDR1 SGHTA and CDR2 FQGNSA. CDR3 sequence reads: CASSGPGLARADTQYF. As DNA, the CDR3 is TGTGCCAGCAGCGGACCGGGACTAGCTCGGGCAGATACGCAGTATTTT.

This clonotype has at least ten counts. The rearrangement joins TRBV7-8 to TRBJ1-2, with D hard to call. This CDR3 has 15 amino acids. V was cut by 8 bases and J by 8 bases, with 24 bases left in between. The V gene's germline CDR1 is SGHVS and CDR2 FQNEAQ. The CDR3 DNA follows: TGTGCCAGCGCCGCTTCTCGACGCCCCCTGGGCGGCTACACCTTC. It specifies CASAASRRPLGGYTF.

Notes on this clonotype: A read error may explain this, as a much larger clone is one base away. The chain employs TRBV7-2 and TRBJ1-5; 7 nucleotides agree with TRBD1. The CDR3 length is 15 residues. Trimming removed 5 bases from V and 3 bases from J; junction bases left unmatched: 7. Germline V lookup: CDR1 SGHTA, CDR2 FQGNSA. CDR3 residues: CASSKVTGPNQPQHF. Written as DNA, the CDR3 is TGTGCCAGCAGCAAAGTGACAGGGCCCAATCAGCCCCAGCATTTT.